This T cell receptor (beta chain) was documented in a study of T cells in Graves' hyperthyroidism and ophthalmopathy. Study-level background: Peripheral blood collection took place at initial diagnosis, before any treatment.

What was amplified from RNA transcripts were TCR beta CDR3 regions. The HTBI primer set drove a first-round RT-PCR of the TCR CDR3. TCRdb re-called the multiplex PCR reads through MiXCR, storing one row per CDR3 protein. This table holds 250,000 to 400,000 distinct CDR3 sequences, roughly an eighth found once. Criteria for exclusion of patients were uncontrolled infection, other autoimmune disease, pregnancy or lactation. This clonotype was counted a few times. Antigen specificity is unknown. Unmatched junction bases numbered 4, after V lost 0 bases and J lost 3 bases. The CDR3 length is 15 residues. The germline V gene encodes CDR1 SGHAT and CDR2 FQNNGV. General study results and limits: Ophthalmopathy was predicted by the model a median of roughly 6.6 months ahead of onset. Among clonotypes expanded in thyroid above 0.001, most were also found in blood.

What was sequenced was blood. This TCR was recovered from a woman aged 40 to 50 with Graves' ophthalmopathy. This rearrangement joins TRBV11-2 to TRBJ2-7, with TRBD1 matching 8 bases. The chain's CDR3 is CASSLDRGLFYEQYF. In DNA form, the CDR3 reads TGTGCCAGCAGCTTAGACAGGGGGCTTTTCTACGAGCAGTACTTC.